A single TCR beta chain is shown here with its context. Vbeta (60) and Jbeta (13) primers were used in the PCR. Profiled with immunoSEQ multiplex PCR; TCRdb holds only in-frame clones, not every one. The table includes approximately 150,000 clones, roughly 74% detected once. The V end was cut by 4 bases, the J end by 10 bases, with 12 bases between. Germline V gene data show CDR1 as SGHTS and CDR2 as YDEGEE. This CDR3 has 12 amino acids. This sample was included in a study of cytomegalovirus exposure and HLA in healthy donors. The chain carries TRBV5-8 and TRBJ2-1, with no clear D. Material for sequencing was PBMCs. This receptor was obtained from a man aged 18 to 29 in good health and CMV-seropositive. CDR3 in amino acids: CASSGVGLEQFF. CDR3 DNA sequence: TGTGCCAGCAGCGGAGTTGGGTTAGAGCAGTTCTTC.